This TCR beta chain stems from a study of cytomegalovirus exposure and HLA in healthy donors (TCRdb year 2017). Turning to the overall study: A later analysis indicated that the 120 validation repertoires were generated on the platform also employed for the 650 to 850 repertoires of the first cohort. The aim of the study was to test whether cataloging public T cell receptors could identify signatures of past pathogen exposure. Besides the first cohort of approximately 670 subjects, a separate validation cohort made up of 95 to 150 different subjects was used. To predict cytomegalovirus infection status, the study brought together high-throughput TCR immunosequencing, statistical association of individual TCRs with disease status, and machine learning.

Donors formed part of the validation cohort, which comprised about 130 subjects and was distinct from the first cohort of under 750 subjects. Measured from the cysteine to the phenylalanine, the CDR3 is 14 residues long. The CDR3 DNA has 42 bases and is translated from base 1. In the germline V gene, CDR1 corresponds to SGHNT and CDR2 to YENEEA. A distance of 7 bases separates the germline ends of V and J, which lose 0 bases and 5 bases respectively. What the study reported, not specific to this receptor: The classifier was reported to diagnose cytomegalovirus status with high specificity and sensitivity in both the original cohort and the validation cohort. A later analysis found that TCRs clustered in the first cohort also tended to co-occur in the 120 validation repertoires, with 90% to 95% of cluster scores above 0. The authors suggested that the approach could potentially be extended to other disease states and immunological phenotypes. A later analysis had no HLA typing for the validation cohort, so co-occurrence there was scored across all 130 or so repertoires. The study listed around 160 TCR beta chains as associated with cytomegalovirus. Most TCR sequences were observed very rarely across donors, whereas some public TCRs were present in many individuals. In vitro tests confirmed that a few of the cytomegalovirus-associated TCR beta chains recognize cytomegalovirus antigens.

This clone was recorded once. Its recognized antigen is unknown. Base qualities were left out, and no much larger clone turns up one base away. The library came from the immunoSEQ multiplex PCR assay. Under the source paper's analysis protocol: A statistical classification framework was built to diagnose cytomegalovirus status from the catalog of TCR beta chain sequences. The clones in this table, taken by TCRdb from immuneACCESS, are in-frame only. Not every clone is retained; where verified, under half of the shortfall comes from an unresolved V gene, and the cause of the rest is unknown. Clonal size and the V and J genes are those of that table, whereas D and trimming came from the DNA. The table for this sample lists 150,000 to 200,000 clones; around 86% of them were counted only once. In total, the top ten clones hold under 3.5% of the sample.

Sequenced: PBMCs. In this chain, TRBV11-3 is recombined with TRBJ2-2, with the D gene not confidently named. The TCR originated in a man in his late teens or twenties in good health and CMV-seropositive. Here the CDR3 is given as CASSLEDGTGELFF. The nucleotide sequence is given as TGTGCCAGCAGCTTAGAAGACGGGACCGGGGAGCTGTTTTTT. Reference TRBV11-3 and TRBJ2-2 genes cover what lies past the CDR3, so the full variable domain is EAGVVQSPRYKIIEKKQPVAFWCNPISGHNTLYWYLQNLGQGPELLIRYENEEAVDDSQLPKDRFSAERLKGVDSTLKIQPAELGDSAVYLCASSLEDGTGELFFGEGSRLTVL.